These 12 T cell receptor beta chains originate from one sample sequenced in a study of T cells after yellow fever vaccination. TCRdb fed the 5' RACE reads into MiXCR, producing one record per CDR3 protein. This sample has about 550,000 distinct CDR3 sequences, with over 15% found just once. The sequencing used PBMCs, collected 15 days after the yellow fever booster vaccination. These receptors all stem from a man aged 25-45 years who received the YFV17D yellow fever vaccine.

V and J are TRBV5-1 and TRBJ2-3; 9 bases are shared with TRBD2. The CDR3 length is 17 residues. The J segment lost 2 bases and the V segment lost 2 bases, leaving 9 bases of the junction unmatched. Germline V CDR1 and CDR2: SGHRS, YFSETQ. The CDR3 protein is CASSLPRGLATTDTQYF. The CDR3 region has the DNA TGCGCCAGCAGCTTACCGAGGGGACTAGCTACCACAGATACGCAGTATTTT.

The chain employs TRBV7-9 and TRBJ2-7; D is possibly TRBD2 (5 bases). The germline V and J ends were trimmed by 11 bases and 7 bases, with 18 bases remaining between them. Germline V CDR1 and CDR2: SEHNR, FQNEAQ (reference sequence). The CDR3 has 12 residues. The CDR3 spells CALIIASGEQYF. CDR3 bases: TGTGCCCTTATCATCGCCTCGGGGGAGCAGTACTTC. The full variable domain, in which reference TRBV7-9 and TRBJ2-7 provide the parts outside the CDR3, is DTGVSQNPRHKITKRGQNVTFRCDPISEHNRLYWYRQTLGQGPEFLTYFQNEAQLEKSRLLSDRFSAERPKGSFSTLEIQRTEQGDSAMYLCALIIASGEQYFGPGTRLTVT.

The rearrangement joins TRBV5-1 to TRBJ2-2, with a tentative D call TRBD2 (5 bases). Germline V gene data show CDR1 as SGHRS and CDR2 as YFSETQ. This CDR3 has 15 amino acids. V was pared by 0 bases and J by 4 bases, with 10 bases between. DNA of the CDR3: TGCGCCAGCAGCTTGGATCCGGCGGGCACCGGGGAGCTGTTTTTT. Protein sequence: CASSLDPAGTGELFF.

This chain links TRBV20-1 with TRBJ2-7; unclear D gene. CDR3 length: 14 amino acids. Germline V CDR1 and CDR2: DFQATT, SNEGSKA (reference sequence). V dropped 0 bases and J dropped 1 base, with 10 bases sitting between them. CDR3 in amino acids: CSAREDVYSYEQYF. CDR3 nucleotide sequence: TGCAGTGCTAGAGAAGACGTTTATTCCTACGAGCAGTACTTC.

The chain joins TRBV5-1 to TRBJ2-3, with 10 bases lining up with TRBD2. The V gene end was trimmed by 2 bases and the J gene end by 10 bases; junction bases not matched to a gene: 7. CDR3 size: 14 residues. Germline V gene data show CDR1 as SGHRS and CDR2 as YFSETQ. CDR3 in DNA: TGCGCCAGCAGCTTTACTAGCGGGATAGGGTCGCAGTATTTT. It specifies CASSFTSGIGSQYF.

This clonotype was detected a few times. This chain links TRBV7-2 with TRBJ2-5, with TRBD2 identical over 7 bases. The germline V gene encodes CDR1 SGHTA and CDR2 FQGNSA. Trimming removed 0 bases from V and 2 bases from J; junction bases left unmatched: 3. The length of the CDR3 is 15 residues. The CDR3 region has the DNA TGTGCCAGCAGCTTAGCCCGCGGGGGACAAGAGACCCAGTACTTC. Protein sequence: CASSLARGGQETQYF.

The chain's CDR3 is CASSLLWEPPRELFF. The CDR3 DNA sequence: TGTGCCAGCAGCCTCCTCTGGGAGCCCCCCAGGGAGCTGTTTTTT. The rearrangement links TRBV4-2 to TRBJ2-2; possible D gene TRBD2, 5 bases. Germline V CDR1 and CDR2: LGHNA, YNFKEQ. Trimming pared 4 bases from V and 9 bases from J, leaving 18 bases between. The CDR3 is made up of 15 amino acids.

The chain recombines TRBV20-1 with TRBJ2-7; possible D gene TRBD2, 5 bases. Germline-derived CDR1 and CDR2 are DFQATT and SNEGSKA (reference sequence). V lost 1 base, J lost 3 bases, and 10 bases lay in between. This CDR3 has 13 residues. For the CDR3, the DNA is TGCAGTGCTAGAGGCACACGGGGCTACGAGCAGTACTTC. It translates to CSARGTRGYEQYF.

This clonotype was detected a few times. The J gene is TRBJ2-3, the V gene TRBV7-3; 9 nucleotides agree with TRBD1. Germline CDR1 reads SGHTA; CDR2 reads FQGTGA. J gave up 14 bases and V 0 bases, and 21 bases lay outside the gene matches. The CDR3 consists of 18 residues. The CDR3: CASSLTKPRDRDLPIGYF. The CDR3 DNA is TGTGCCAGCAGCTTAACAAAACCCCGGGACAGGGATCTTCCAATAGGGTATTTT.

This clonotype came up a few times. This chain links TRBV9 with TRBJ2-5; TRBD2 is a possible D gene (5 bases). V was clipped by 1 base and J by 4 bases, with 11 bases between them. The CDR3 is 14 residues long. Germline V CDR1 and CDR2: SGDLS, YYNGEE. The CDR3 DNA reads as TGTGCCAGCAGCGTAACGGACTCTGGAGAGACCCAGTACTTC. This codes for CASSVTDSGETQYF.

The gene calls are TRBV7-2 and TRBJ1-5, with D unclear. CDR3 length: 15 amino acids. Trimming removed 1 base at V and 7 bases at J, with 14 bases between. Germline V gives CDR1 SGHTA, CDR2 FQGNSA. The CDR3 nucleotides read TGTGCCAGCAGCTTAGACGGGGTAGGGTCGCAGCCCCAGCATTTT. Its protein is CASSLDGVGSQPQHF.

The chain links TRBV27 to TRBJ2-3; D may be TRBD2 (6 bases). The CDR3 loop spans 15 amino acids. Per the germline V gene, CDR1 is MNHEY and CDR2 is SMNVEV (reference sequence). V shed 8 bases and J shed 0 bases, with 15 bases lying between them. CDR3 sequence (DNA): TGTGCCAGCGGCCCTAGCGTGCCTAGCACAGATACGCAGTATTTT. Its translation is CASGPSVPSTDTQYF.